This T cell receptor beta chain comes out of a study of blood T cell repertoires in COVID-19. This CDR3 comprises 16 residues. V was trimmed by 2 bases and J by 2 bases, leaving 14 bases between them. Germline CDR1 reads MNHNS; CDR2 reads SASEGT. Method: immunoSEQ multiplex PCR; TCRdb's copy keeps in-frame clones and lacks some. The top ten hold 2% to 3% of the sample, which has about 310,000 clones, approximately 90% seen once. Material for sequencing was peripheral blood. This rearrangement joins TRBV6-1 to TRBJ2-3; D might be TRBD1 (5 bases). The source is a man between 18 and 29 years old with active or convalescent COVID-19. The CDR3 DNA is TGTGCCAGCAGTGAAATGTTAGGCAGGGTCACAGATACGCAGTATTTT. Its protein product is CASSEMLGRVTDTQYF.